Detailed here is one T cell receptor (beta chain). This CDR3 is built from 16 residues. Per the germline V gene, CDR1 is LNHNV and CDR2 is YYDKDF (reference sequence). TCRdb derives one entry per CDR3 protein from the 5' RACE reads, leaving out DNA. This sample's clone table lists 110,000 to 150,000 distinct CDR3 sequences. This entry comes from a study of monozygotic twins with inflammatory bowel disease. The J gene is TRBJ1-5, the V gene TRBV15; TCRdb outputs TRBD1, but without DNA this stays unchecked. Source material: blood. This clonotype was sampled from a human donor with ulcerative colitis or Crohn's disease, or a healthy co-twin of an affected twin (not recorded which). This chain's CDR3 is CATSRDGGQPYQPQHF.